The 32 T cell receptor beta chains in this list originate from one sample, sequenced in a study of monozygotic twins with inflammatory bowel disease (dated by TCRdb to between 2018 and 2021). The library was built by means of 5' RACE. Sequenced on an Illumina HiSeq 2500. Each entry corresponds to one CDR3 protein sequence from reads that TCRdb reprocessed, and DNA is not given. The table for this sample records a few hundred thousand distinct CDR3 sequences. The top ten clonotypes cover less than 2% of the sample. The material sequenced was blood. These receptor sequences come from a human donor with ulcerative colitis or Crohn's disease, or a healthy co-twin of an affected twin (not recorded which).

The chain has TRBV5-6 and TRBJ1-3. The CDR3 has 15 residues. Looked up from germline, CDR1 is SGHDT and CDR2 is YYEEEE. The CDR3 sequence is CASSFTIVSGNTIYF.

This sequence joins TRBV20-1 and TRBJ1-6. Germline CDR1 DFQATT, CDR2 SNEGSKA (reference sequence). CDR3 length: 13 amino acids. This CDR3 reads CSASEAENSPLHF.

V is TRBV5-1 and J is TRBJ2-4; the TCRdb call, TRBD1, lacks DNA for checking. Looked up from germline, CDR1 is SGHRS and CDR2 is YFSETQ. The length of the CDR3 is 15 residues. This CDR3 reads CASTDLAGVRGIQYF.

The genes are TRBV5-1 and TRBJ1-1; with no DNA, the TCRdb D assignment of TRBD1 cannot be verified. Germline CDR1 SGHRS, CDR2 YFSETQ. The CDR3 is made up of 15 amino acids. The CDR3 sequence: CASSPGTGGRTEAFF.

The chain carries TRBV5-1 and TRBJ1-6; TCRdb's D call of TRBD1 is untestable without DNA. CDR3 length equals 15 residues. Per germline, CDR1 SGHRS and CDR2 YFSETQ. CDR3 protein: CASRSTGQLNSPLHF.

The chain recombines TRBV7-2 with TRBJ2-5; the D call of TRBD1 rests on TCRdb alone, since no DNA is present to check it. The germline V gene has CDR1 SGHTA and CDR2 FQGNSA. This CDR3 spans 13 amino acids. The CDR3 sequence: CARNLGVPETQYF.

The chain carries TRBV19 and TRBJ2-3; the D call of TRBD2 rests on TCRdb alone, since no DNA is present to check it. Per the germline V gene, CDR1 is LNHDA and CDR2 is SQIVND (reference sequence). There are 15 residues in the CDR3. The CDR3 protein is CASTNEREGTDTQYF.

The chain carries TRBV29-1 and TRBJ1-1; TCRdb gives TRBD1 as the D gene, but with no DNA this cannot be confirmed. The V gene's germline CDR1 is SQVTM and CDR2 ANQGSEA. This CDR3 is built from 12 residues. The CDR3 is CSALAPTVEAFF.

The gene calls are TRBV7-3 and TRBJ1-1; TCRdb's D call, TRBD1, is unchecked because there is no DNA. The V gene's germline CDR1 is SGHTA and CDR2 FQGTGA. CDR3 length: 13 residues. CDR3 amino acids: CASSPGTGGKSFF.

The chain employs TRBV5-1 and TRBJ1-4. Germline V gene lookup returns CDR1 SGHRS and CDR2 YFSETQ. The CDR3 spans 15 residues. The CDR3: CASSQETFADGKLFF. Combining the CDR3 with reference TRBV5-1 and TRBJ1-4 gives the whole variable domain KAGVTQTPRYLIKTRGQQVTLSCSPISGHRSVSWYQQTPGQGLQFLFEYFSETQRNKGNFPGRFSGRQFSNSRSEMNVSTLELGDSALYLCASSQETFADGKLFFGSGTQLSVL.

The chain joins TRBV24-1 to TRBJ2-5; TCRdb gives TRBD2 as the D gene, but with no DNA this cannot be confirmed. The CDR3 length is 16 residues. CDR1 KGHDR and CDR2 SFDVKD come from the germline V gene. The chain's CDR3 is CATSAGLAGIQETQYF.

V and J are TRBV6-5 and TRBJ1-5; TCRdb designates TRBD1, a call that cannot be tested without DNA. The CDR3 has 14 amino acids. Germline V lookup: CDR1 MNHEY, CDR2 SVGAGI. The CDR3 protein is CASSHGQGSQPQHF.

This chain connects TRBV7-9 to TRBJ2-3; TCRdb proposes TRBD1, but this gene call is untestable without DNA. CDR1 and CDR2 (germline): SEHNR, FQNEAQ (reference sequence). The CDR3 is made up of 13 amino acids. CDR3 in amino acids: CASNLDRGDTQYF.

CDR3: CSARTADGGYTF. The J gene is TRBJ1-2, the V gene TRBV20-1. Germline CDR1 reads DFQATT; CDR2 reads SNEGSKA (reference sequence). CDR3 size: 12 residues.

The gene calls are TRBV4-1 and TRBJ1-3; TCRdb's D call, TRBD1, is unchecked because there is no DNA. Per the germline V gene, CDR1 is MGHRA and CDR2 is YSYEKL. The CDR3 covers 15 residues. CDR3 amino acids: CASSQGQGYRNTIYF.

The chain combines TRBV2 with TRBJ2-2; no DNA is available, so the TRBD1 call from TCRdb remains unchecked. There are 15 residues in the CDR3. CDR1 and CDR2 (germline): SNHLY, FYNNEI. CDR3 sequence: CASKRQGPNTGELFF.

The chain employs TRBV7-9 and TRBJ1-5. This CDR3 has 11 amino acids. Germline V gives CDR1 SEHNR, CDR2 FQNEAQ (reference sequence). CDR3 residues: CAIGHNQPQHF. Complete variable domain (other parts from reference TRBV7-9 and TRBJ1-5): DTGVSQNPRHKITKRGQNVTFRCDPISEHNRLYWYRQTLGQGPEFLTYFQNEAQLEKSRLLSDRFSAERPKGSFSTLEIQRTEQGDSAMYLCAIGHNQPQHFGDGTRLSIL.

V is TRBV7-9 and J is TRBJ2-7; the D call of TRBD1 rests on TCRdb alone, since no DNA is present to check it. The CDR3 has 16 residues. Germline values: CDR1 SEHNR, CDR2 FQNEAQ (reference sequence). The CDR3 is CASSAFRDRGSYEQYF.

J is TRBJ2-1 and V is TRBV10-3; TCRdb's D call of TRBD1 is untestable without DNA. Germline assignment: CDR1 ENHRY and CDR2 SYGVKD. The CDR3 is 12 amino acids. This chain's CDR3 is CAIRGPGDEQFF.

This chain joins TRBV7-2 and TRBJ2-3; TCRdb returns TRBD2, unconfirmable since there is no DNA. Germline CDR1 SGHTA, CDR2 FQGNSA. The CDR3 has 15 amino acids. The CDR3 spells CASRERLAGPAAVYF. Combining the CDR3 with reference TRBV7-2 and TRBJ2-3 gives the whole variable domain GAGVSQSPSNKVTEKGKDVELRCDPISGHTALYWYRQSLGQGLEFLIYFQGNSAPDKSGLPSDRFSAERTGGSVSTLTIQRTQQEDSAVYLCASRERLAGPAAVYFGPGTRLTVL.

This chain joins TRBV6-1 and TRBJ2-7. Germline lookup yields CDR1 MNHNS and CDR2 SASEGT. This CDR3 contains 14 residues. CDR3 residues: CASSESWGRDEQYF.

The CDR3 region is CASSLEVQPYGYTF. The chain uses TRBV11-2 and TRBJ1-2. The CDR3 extends over 14 amino acids. Germline CDR1 is SGHAT and CDR2 is FQNNGV.

The chain is built from TRBV5-1 and TRBJ1-1. The length of the CDR3 is 14 residues. CDR1 and CDR2 from the germline V gene are SGHRS and YFSETQ. CDR3 protein: CASSRTVLNTEAFF.

This CDR3 is CANGGQLREQYF. The gene calls are TRBV5-6 and TRBJ2-7; TCRdb's D gene call, TRBD1, goes unchecked for lack of DNA. The CDR3 covers 12 residues. Germline CDR1 reads SGHDT; CDR2 reads YYEEEE.

The chain carries TRBV5-1 and TRBJ2-3; without DNA, the TCRdb call of TRBD2 cannot be checked. In germline, CDR1 is SGHRS, CDR2 YFSETQ. The CDR3 consists of 16 residues. The CDR3 is CASSAQRGGGTDTQYF.

This chain joins TRBV4-1 and TRBJ2-5; TCRdb reports TRBD2, a call that lacks DNA to check it against. From germline, CDR1 is MGHRA and CDR2 YSYEKL. This CDR3 is built from 18 residues. This chain's CDR3 is CASSQERPGLRAGGTQYF.

This chain links TRBV7-2 with TRBJ1-2; the D gene TCRdb calls, TRBD1, cannot be checked with no DNA. This CDR3 has 16 residues. Germline V gene lookup returns CDR1 SGHTA and CDR2 FQGNSA. This chain's CDR3 is CASSPERRPYSYGYTF.

This chain connects TRBV3-1 to TRBJ1-4; the D call from TCRdb, TRBD1, cannot be confirmed without DNA. The length of the CDR3 is 17 residues. Germline CDR1 reads LGHDT; CDR2 reads YNNKEL (reference sequence). The CDR3 sequence is CASSHTRGTATNEKLFF.

J is TRBJ2-1 and V is TRBV20-1. From germline, CDR1 is DFQATT and CDR2 SNEGSKA (reference sequence). The CDR3 contains 13 residues. CDR3 sequence: CSVLGSSYNEQFF.

The J gene is TRBJ2-1, the V gene TRBV2; the TCRdb call, TRBD1, lacks DNA for checking. Germline values: CDR1 SNHLY, CDR2 FYNNEI. CDR3 length: 15 residues. The CDR3 sequence is CASSGNTIRQVQQFF.

The chain has TRBV10-3 and TRBJ2-3; TCRdb calls TRBD1, which cannot be checked without DNA. The CDR3 has 14 residues. CDR1 is ENHRY, CDR2 SYGVKD, per germline. CDR3 sequence: CAISAGIGQDTQYF.

The chain joins TRBV20-1 to TRBJ1-2. The germline V gene encodes CDR1 DFQATT and CDR2 SNEGSKA (reference sequence). The CDR3 sequence is 11 residues long. CDR3 sequence reads: CSAREFYGYTF.